Shown below are 3 T cell receptor beta chains from a single sample sequenced in a study of T-cell reconstitution after alpha-beta-depleted transplantation in children. TCRbeta library construction was performed incorporating unique molecular identifiers. TCRdb analysed the PCR reads with MiXCR anew, one entry per CDR3 protein. The table lists a few hundred thousand distinct CDR3 sequences, 9.9% of them singletons, with over 9% in the top ten. The sample consisted of PBMCs from the stem cell graft donor, taken from the stem cell graft. The receptors were sampled from a human donor who donated a stem cell graft to a child with SCID.

The table lists this clonotype with a few counts. The chain recombines TRBV7-9 with TRBJ2-1; 10 nucleotides match TRBD2. The CDR3 has 15 amino acids. The V gene end was trimmed by 5 bases and the J gene end by 9 bases; junction bases not matched to a gene: 10. The germline V gene encodes CDR1 SEHNR and CDR2 FQNEAQ (reference sequence). The CDR3 region is CASSPRVAGGFEQFF. For the CDR3, the DNA is TGTGCCAGCAGCCCCCGGGTAGCGGGGGGTTTTGAGCAGTTCTTC.

This clonotype was picked up a small number of times. The chain links TRBV20-1 to TRBJ1-1, with D hard to call. CDR1 and CDR2 from the germline V gene are DFQATT and SNEGSKA (reference sequence). The CDR3 extends over 13 amino acids. V lost 7 bases and J 1 base, leaving 13 bases between the germline ends. This CDR3 is CSGMDGPNTEAFF. The DNA of the CDR3 is TGCAGTGGGATGGACGGGCCGAACACTGAAGCTTTCTTT.

The chain couples TRBV5-6 to TRBJ2-4; tentative D call: TRBD1 (6 bases). This CDR3 comprises 14 residues. Germline CDR1 and CDR2: SGHDT and YYEEEE. V lost 6 bases, J lost 6 bases, and 16 bases lay in between. The CDR3 region has the DNA TGTGCCAGCATCAAGTTGTCAGGGGTAAACATTCAGTACTTC. Amino acid sequence: CASIKLSGVNIQYF. Complete variable domain (other parts from reference TRBV5-6 and TRBJ2-4): DAGVTQSPTHLIKTRGQQVTLRCSPKSGHDTVSWYQQALGQGPQFIFQYYEEEERQRGNFPDRFSGHQFPNYSSELNVNALLLGDSALYLCASIKLSGVNIQYFGAGTRLSVL.